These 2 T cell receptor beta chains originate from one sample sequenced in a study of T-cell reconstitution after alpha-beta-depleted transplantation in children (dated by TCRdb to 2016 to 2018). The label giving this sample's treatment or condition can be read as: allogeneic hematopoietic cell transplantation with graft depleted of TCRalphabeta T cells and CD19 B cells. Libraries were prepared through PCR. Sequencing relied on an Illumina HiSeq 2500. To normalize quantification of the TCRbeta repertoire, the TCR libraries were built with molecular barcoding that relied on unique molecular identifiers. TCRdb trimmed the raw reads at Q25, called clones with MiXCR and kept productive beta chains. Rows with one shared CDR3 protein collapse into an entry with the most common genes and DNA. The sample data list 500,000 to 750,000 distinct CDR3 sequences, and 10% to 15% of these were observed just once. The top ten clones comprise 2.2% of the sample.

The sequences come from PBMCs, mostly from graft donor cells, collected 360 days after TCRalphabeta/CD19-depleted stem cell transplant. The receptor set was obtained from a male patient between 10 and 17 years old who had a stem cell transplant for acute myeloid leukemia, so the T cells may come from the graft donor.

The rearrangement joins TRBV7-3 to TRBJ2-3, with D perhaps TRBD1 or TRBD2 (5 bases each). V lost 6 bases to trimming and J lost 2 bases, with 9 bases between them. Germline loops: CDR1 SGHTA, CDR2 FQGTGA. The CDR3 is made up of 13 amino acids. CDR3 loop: CASRKGTTDTQYF. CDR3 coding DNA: TGTGCCAGCAGAAAAGGGACCACAGATACGCAGTATTTT.

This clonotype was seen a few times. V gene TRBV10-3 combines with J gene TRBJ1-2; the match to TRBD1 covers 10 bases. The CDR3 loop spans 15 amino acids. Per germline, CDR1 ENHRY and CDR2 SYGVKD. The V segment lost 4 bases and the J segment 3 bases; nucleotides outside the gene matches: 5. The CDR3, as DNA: TGTGCCATCAGTGGCTGGACAGGGGGTGACTATGGCTACACCTTC. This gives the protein CAISGWTGGDYGYTF.